A selection of T cell receptor beta chains follows, all from one sample in a study of OX40 agonist ivuxolimab in advanced cancers. Sequencing used immunoSEQ multiplex PCR; TCRdb keeps in-frame clones, though not all of them. The data contain 25,000 to 30,000 clones, 75% to 85% of them seen just once; the ten biggest clones take up roughly a fifth. The starting material was CD4+ or CD8+ T cells sorted from blood, obtained in a trial of the OX40 agonist ivuxolimab. The receptors derive from an adult with an advanced solid tumor such as melanoma, head and neck, liver or kidney cancer. Both conserved end residues are part of each CDR3. The D gene is left open where the match is weak. Clone size is given for some rows only: seen once, a few or many times, or a class if the clone is expanded.

d_gene,v_gene,j_gene,abundance,CDR3nt,CDR3aa
TRBD1,TRBV13,TRBJ1-6,once,TGTGCCAGCAGCCTGGGACAGGGAGGTTCACCCCTCCACTTT,CASSLGQGGSPLHF
-,TRBV27,TRBJ1-1,-,TGTGCCAGCAGTCCCCTTGGGCCCGGCACTGAAGCTTTCTTT,CASSPLGPGTEAFF
-,TRBV4-1,TRBJ2-3,few,TGCGCCAGCAGTACGGGGAGCACAGATACGCAGTATTTT,CASSTGSTDTQYF
-,TRBV5-1,TRBJ2-1,once,TGCGCCAGCAGCTTTCGTGCGCGAAATGAGCAGTTCTTC,CASSFRARNEQFF
TRBD1,TRBV19,TRBJ1-1,once,TGTGCCAGTAGTTCCCGGGACAGGGCGATACTGAACACTGAAGCTTTCTTT,CASSSRDRAILNTEAFF
TRBD2,TRBV10-2,TRBJ2-7,-,TGCGCCAGCAGTGTTGGACTAGCGGGCTCCTACGAGCAGTACTTC,CASSVGLAGSYEQYF
-,TRBV7-9,TRBJ1-1,-,TGTGCCAGCAGCTTAGCGATCGCAGGGAGGGGAACTGAAGCTTTCTTT,CASSLAIAGRGTEAFF
-,TRBV7-2,TRBJ2-1,-,TGTGCCAGCAGCCACGGGGGTGCTTCTTATGAGCAGTTCTTC,CASSHGGASYEQFF
-,TRBV30,TRBJ2-5,-,TGTGCCTGGAGTTTGGGGGCCCAAGAGACCCAGTACTTC,CAWSLGAQETQYF
TRBD1,TRBV4-1,TRBJ2-1,-,TGCGCCAGCAGCCCCCCAACGGGGACAGACTACAATGAGCAGTTCTTC,CASSPPTGTDYNEQFF